The 15 T cell receptor beta chains listed next were all sequenced from one sample in a study of T-cell reconstitution after alpha-beta-depleted transplantation in children. Unique molecular identifiers were incorporated during preparation of the TCRbeta library. A single record per CDR3 protein comes from TCRdb applying MiXCR to the PCR reads. Of around 240,000 distinct CDR3 sequences listed, 6.5% to 9% are singletons. Sequences were derived from PBMCs, mostly from graft donor cells, sampled 180 days after TCRalphabeta/CD19-depleted stem cell transplant. The receptor set was obtained from a male patient younger than 18 who had a stem cell transplant for acute lymphoblastic leukemia, so the T cells may come from the graft donor.

This clonotype has ten or more counts. This chain links TRBV6-1 with TRBJ1-6, with D hard to call. Germline CDR1 and CDR2: MNHNS and SASEGT. V gave up 5 bases and J gave up 6 bases, with 11 bases separating them. The CDR3 runs 14 residues. The CDR3 sequence is CASSTGPINSPLHF. The DNA for the CDR3 is TGTGCCAGCAGTACCGGGCCTATTAATTCACCCCTCCACTTT.

The sample holds many counts of this clonotype. The V gene is TRBV7-3, the J gene TRBJ2-3; 7 bases are a match to TRBD2. V shed 2 bases, J shed 0 bases, and the junction held 2 bases outside the gene matches. There are 15 residues in the CDR3. Germline V gene data show CDR1 as SGHTA and CDR2 as FQGTGA. CDR3 sequence (DNA): TGTGCCAGCAGCTTATCCGGGAGGAGCACAGATACGCAGTATTTT. The encoded protein is CASSLSGRSTDTQYF. Full variable domain (rest looked up from reference TRBV7-3 and TRBJ2-3): GAGVSQTPSNKVTEKGKYVELRCDPISGHTALYWYRQSLGQGPEFLIYFQGTGAADDSGLPNDRFFAVRPEGSVSTLKIQRTERGDSAVYLCASSLSGRSTDTQYFGPGTRLTVL.

This clonotype was detected many times. The rearrangement joins TRBV7-2 to TRBJ2-7; the match to TRBD1 covers 10 bases. This CDR3 comprises 13 residues. V shed 5 bases, J shed 4 bases, and the junction held 2 bases outside the gene matches. Germline V gene sequence: CDR1 SGHTA, CDR2 FQGNSA. CDR3 sequence (DNA): TGTGCCAGCAGCGGACAGGGGGTTTACGAGCAGTACTTC. This translates into CASSGQGVYEQYF.

This clonotype was seen ten or more times. The rearrangement links TRBV7-9 to TRBJ1-2; unclear D gene. V was clipped by 5 bases and J by 9 bases, with 16 bases between them. The CDR3 has 13 residues. CDR1 SEHNR and CDR2 FQNEAQ come from the germline V gene (reference sequence). The CDR3 loop is CASSPVGTGSYTF. Here the CDR3 DNA reads TGTGCCAGCAGCCCAGTGGGAACGGGAAGCTACACCTTC.

This clonotype was seen many times. This sequence joins TRBV6-2 or TRBV6-3 and TRBJ2-2, with a tentative D call TRBD1 (6 bases). There are 16 residues in the CDR3. Germline V CDR1 and CDR2: MNHEY, SVGEGT. Trimming took off 5 bases at V and 0 bases at J, with 13 bases between the two ends. CDR3 region: CASSLPGVSNTGELFF. The CDR3 DNA reads as TGTGCCAGCAGTCTGCCAGGGGTTTCGAACACCGGGGAGCTGTTTTTT.

This clonotype was counted many times. This chain joins TRBV20-1 and TRBJ2-7; the D gene is possibly TRBD1 (6 bases). From germline, CDR1 is DFQATT and CDR2 SNEGSKA (reference sequence). Trimming took off 5 bases at V and 5 bases at J, with 22 bases between the two ends. The CDR3 length is 15 residues. This chain's CDR3 is CSARGGGTPRDEQYF. CDR3 in DNA: TGCAGTGCTCGAGGGGGTGGTACCCCGAGGGACGAGCAGTACTTC.

This clonotype was detected many times. The chain couples TRBV7-2 to TRBJ2-2; the D gene is possibly TRBD1 (5 bases). The germline gives CDR1 SGHTA, CDR2 FQGNSA. This CDR3 contains 16 residues. V lost 5 bases, J lost 3 bases, and 16 bases lay in between. CDR3 bases: TGTGCCAGCAGCCCTGCTTGGCCAGGGTACACCGGGGAGCTGTTTTTT. It is translated as CASSPAWPGYTGELFF.

About this clonotype: One base away lies a much larger clone, so this may be a sequencing read error. The chain joins TRBV10-3 to TRBJ2-1; D uncertain. Per germline, CDR1 ENHRY and CDR2 SYGVKD. The CDR3 is 11 residues long. The CDR3 DNA follows: TGTGCCATCCGCCTCCCAGGTGAGCAGTCCTTC. Translating it yields CAIRLPGEQSF.

This clonotype showed up many times. This chain joins TRBV12-3 or TRBV12-4 and TRBJ2-5, with 7 bases lining up with TRBD2. This CDR3 region has 16 residues. Trimming removed 7 bases from V and 3 bases from J; junction bases left unmatched: 14. CDR3 sequence: CASTLEQWGGEETQYF. CDR3 coding DNA: TGTGCCAGCACCTTGGAACAGTGGGGGGGGGAAGAGACCCAGTACTTC.

This clonotype was recorded many times. The chain recombines TRBV5-1 with TRBJ2-7; the D gene is possibly TRBD1 (5 bases). Per germline, CDR1 SGHRS and CDR2 YFSETQ. The CDR3 is made up of 14 amino acids. Trimming left V 2 bases short and J 6 bases short, with 15 bases between. CDR3 region: CASSFYRSPAEQYF. The CDR3 bases are TGCGCCAGCAGCTTCTACAGGTCCCCCGCCGAGCAGTACTTC.

This clonotype was observed a handful of times. This chain uses TRBV20-1 with TRBJ2-7; 8 bases agree with TRBD2. The V and J ends lost 5 bases and 3 bases, in that order; junction bases with no gene match: 9. Per the germline V gene, CDR1 is DFQATT and CDR2 is SNEGSKA (reference sequence). CDR3 length: 14 residues. This CDR3 is CSAPGTRGLYEQYF. In DNA, the CDR3 is TGCAGTGCTCCCGGGACTAGGGGTCTCTACGAGCAGTACTTC.

With respect to this clonotype: This clone may be a read error of a much larger clone one base away. This chain connects TRBV7-3 to TRBJ2-3; no reliable D call. This CDR3 is built from 12 residues. The germline CDR1 and CDR2 sequences are SGHTA and FQGTGA. The CDR3 sequence is CVSSARLGTQYF. As DNA, the CDR3 is TGTGTCAGCAGCGCCCGACTCGGTACGCAGTATTTT.

Many counts were recorded for this clonotype. The V call is TRBV19, the J call TRBJ2-1; 10 bases are shared with TRBD2. Germline lookup yields CDR1 LNHDA and CDR2 SQIVND (reference sequence). This CDR3 region has 14 residues. The trim removed 4 bases at V and 8 bases at J, leaving 5 bases unmatched. CDR3 sequence reads: CASSRLAGVDEQFF. The CDR3 nucleotides are TGTGCCAGTAGTAGACTAGCGGGTGTAGATGAGCAGTTCTTC.

This clonotype was seen many times. The chain carries TRBV6-5 and TRBJ1-5; D gene uncertain. V was cut by 8 bases and J by 3 bases, with 17 bases left in between. Germline V gene sequence: CDR1 MNHEY, CDR2 SVGAGI. The CDR3 has 15 amino acids. The CDR3 sequence: CASQQLAGPNQPQHF. The CDR3 bases are TGTGCCAGCCAACAGCTAGCCGGGCCCAATCAGCCCCAGCATTTT.

This clonotype has ten or more counts. CDR3 DNA: TGCGCCAGCGGACAGGGTTTTGAGCCCCAGCATTTT. This gives the protein CASGQGFEPQHF. The rearrangement links TRBV10-1 to TRBJ1-5; TRBD1 agrees at 8 bases. The CDR3 length is 12 residues. Germline loops: CDR1 WNHNN, CDR2 SYGVQD (reference sequence). The J segment lost 8 bases and the V segment lost 8 bases, leaving 5 bases of the junction unmatched.